The 31 T cell receptor beta chains reported below all come from one sample, sequenced in a study of shared clonotypes between healthy human individuals. Clones were sequenced by immunoSEQ multiplex PCR, and TCRdb holds only the in-frame ones, with some missing. The sample lists around 550,000 clones, 85% to 95% occurring once. Naive CD8 cells were CD45RO-negative, positively selected for CCR7, excluding terminally differentiated effector memory CD45RA+ cells. Sequenced material: naive CD8+ T cells sorted from blood. Receptors originate from a woman aged 25 to 39 in good health.

The rearrangement joins TRBV4-2 to TRBJ2-2; D remains ambiguous. The CDR3 spans 22 residues. V was cut by 0 bases and J by 3 bases, with 29 bases left in between. CDR1 and CDR2 from the germline V gene are LGHNA and YNFKEQ. CDR3 residues: CASSQDLKVLSSQYYDTGELFF. The CDR3 nucleotides are TGTGCCAGCAGCCAAGATCTCAAGGTCTTGTCTAGTCAGTACTATGACACCGGGGAGCTGTTTTTT.

This rearrangement joins TRBV29-1 to TRBJ2-7; D may be TRBD2 (6 bases). The CDR3 spans 13 residues. Per germline, CDR1 SQVTM and CDR2 ANQGSEA. The germline V and J ends were trimmed by 3 bases and 2 bases, with 11 bases remaining between them. CDR3 region: CSVDGTDTYEQYF. In DNA form, the CDR3 reads TGCAGCGTTGATGGGACTGATACCTACGAGCAGTACTTC.

The chain couples TRBV11-3 to TRBJ2-7; 7 positions agree with TRBD2. CDR1 and CDR2 from the germline V gene are SGHNT and YENEEA. The CDR3 totals 14 residues. The ends lost 5 bases at V and 1 base at J; junction bases unmatched: 5. CDR3: CASSQSGKSYEQYF. DNA for the CDR3: TGTGCCAGCAGCCAGAGCGGGAAGTCCTACGAGCAGTACTTC.

Note on this clone: The sample holds other DNA sequences that translate to the same CDR3. This chain uses TRBV27 with TRBJ1-1, with D unclear. The CDR3 is 13 amino acids. Trimming pared 6 bases from V and 1 base from J, leaving 9 bases between. Per the germline V gene, CDR1 is MNHEY and CDR2 is SMNVEV (reference sequence). The CDR3 is CASSRTGNTEAFF. The CDR3 region has the DNA TGTGCCAGCAGCCGAACGGGGAACACTGAAGCTTTCTTT.

This sequence joins TRBV7-9 and TRBJ2-5; D remains ambiguous. The CDR3 is made up of 13 amino acids. V was shortened by 7 bases and J by 4 bases, with 13 bases between the two germline ends. The germline gives CDR1 SEHNR, CDR2 FQNEAQ (reference sequence). The CDR3 region has the DNA TGTGCCAGCATCCCCGACCTCCCAGAGACCCAGTACTTC. Protein: CASIPDLPETQYF.

With respect to this clone: A read error may account for a junction end that differs from germline. V usage is TRBV5-8 and J usage is TRBJ2-7; D may be TRBD2 (5 bases). The CDR3 spans 10 residues. CDR1 and CDR2 (germline): SGHTS, YDEGEE. The CDR3 reads CASSLGEQHF. The DNA of the CDR3 is TGTGCCAGCAGCTTGGGGGAGCAGCACTTC.

The rearrangement uses TRBV12-5 and TRBJ2-1, with 10 bases lining up with TRBD2. The CDR3 loop spans 15 amino acids. Per germline, CDR1 LGHNT and CDR2 FRNRAP. J lost 7 bases, V lost 2 bases, and 5 bases had no gene match. CDR3 region: CASGLPSGSGNEQFF. The CDR3 coding sequence is TGTGCTAGTGGTTTGCCTAGCGGGAGTGGGAATGAGCAGTTCTTC.

The chain uses TRBV7-9 and TRBJ1-1, with 8 bases matching TRBD1. From germline, CDR1 is SEHNR and CDR2 FQNEAQ (reference sequence). This CDR3 contains 16 residues. With V trimmed by 2 bases and J by 4 bases, 9 bases remained unmatched. CDR3 in amino acids: CASSLTNRGSGTEAFF. The CDR3 bases are TGTGCCAGCAGCTTAACAAACAGGGGGTCGGGCACTGAAGCTTTCTTT.

This chain joins TRBV27 and TRBJ2-2; TRBD2 agrees at 12 bases. The germline CDR1 and CDR2 sequences are MNHEY and SMNVEV (reference sequence). The CDR3 has 15 residues. The junction had 6 bases not matched to a gene; V was cut back by 5 bases and J by 8 bases. This CDR3 is CASSLSTSGGGELFF. In DNA form, the CDR3 reads TGTGCCAGCAGTCTCTCGACTAGCGGGGGAGGGGAGCTGTTTTTT.

The CDR3, as DNA: TGTGCCAGCAGCCTAGGGGGAAACTCCTACAATGAGCAGTTCTTC. The encoded protein is CASSLGGNSYNEQFF. V is TRBV9 and J is TRBJ2-1; D might be TRBD1 (6 bases). The CDR3 loop spans 15 amino acids. Trimming stripped 4 bases from V and 0 bases from J, with 11 bases between. Germline lookup yields CDR1 SGDLS and CDR2 YYNGEE.

The table lists this clone with a count of one. This chain joins TRBV6-1 and TRBJ2-7; D unresolved. The CDR3 sequence is 15 residues long. Germline V gene lookup returns CDR1 MNHNS and CDR2 SASEGT. Trimming cost V 2 bases and J 4 bases, with 15 bases left between them. The CDR3 region has the DNA TGTGCCAGCAGTGAACCCCGCCAGATTCATTACGAGCAGTACTTC. This gives the protein CASSEPRQIHYEQYF.

J is TRBJ2-1 and V is TRBV5-8, with 9 nucleotides matching TRBD2. The CDR3 consists of 17 residues. V was clipped by 0 bases and J by 3 bases; unmatched bases: 7. Germline assignment: CDR1 SGHTS and CDR2 YDEGEE. The CDR3, as DNA: TGTGCCAGCAGCTTGGGGCTCGGACTAGCGTTCTACAATGAGCAGTTCTTC. Amino acids: CASSLGLGLAFYNEQFF.

The V gene is TRBV28, the J gene TRBJ1-2, with 7 positions matching TRBD1. Germline V CDR1 and CDR2: MDHEN, SYDVKM. Unmatched junction bases numbered 10, after V lost 5 bases and J lost 4 bases. The CDR3 covers 15 residues. The CDR3 here is CASSQDRAYLYGYTF. CDR3 bases: TGTGCCAGCAGTCAAGACAGGGCCTACCTCTATGGCTACACCTTC.

V and J are TRBV27 and TRBJ2-5; 10 bases line up with TRBD1. Unmatched junction bases numbered 7, after V lost 1 base and J lost 11 bases. Germline V gene data show CDR1 as MNHEY and CDR2 as SMNVEV (reference sequence). There are 14 residues in the CDR3. This chain's CDR3 is CASSLLTGGGGQYF. In nucleotides, the CDR3 is TGTGCCAGCAGTTTATTGACAGGGGGCGGAGGGCAGTACTTC.

The chain links TRBV27 to TRBJ2-7, with 12 bases aligning to TRBD2. CDR1 and CDR2 from the germline V gene are MNHEY and SMNVEV (reference sequence). J lost 7 bases, V lost 7 bases, and 8 bases had no gene match. The CDR3 runs 14 residues. The CDR3 loop is CASIRLAGESEQYF. CDR3 DNA sequence: TGTGCCAGCATTCGACTAGCGGGAGAATCTGAGCAGTACTTC.

In this sample, this clone turned up a few times. J is TRBJ2-7 and V is TRBV28, with TRBD2 identical over 9 bases. CDR1 and CDR2 from the germline V gene are MDHEN and SYDVKM. With V trimmed by 6 bases and J by 3 bases, 9 bases remained unmatched. The CDR3 runs 15 residues. In nucleotides, the CDR3 is TGTGCCAGCAGCGAAGGGGTAGCGGGAGACTACGAGCAGTACTTC. Translating it yields CASSEGVAGDYEQYF.

The chain has TRBV19 and TRBJ1-5, with a weak D call TRBD1 (5 bases). Germline values: CDR1 LNHDA, CDR2 SQIVND (reference sequence). The CDR3 has 16 residues. Trimming left V 5 bases short and J 5 bases short, with 19 bases between. Here the CDR3 DNA reads TGTGCCAGTAGTCCCGACAGTTCCCCCACCGATCAGCCCCAGCATTTT. Translated, it gives CASSPDSSPTDQPQHF.

V and J are TRBV5-1 and TRBJ1-1, with unresolved D. This CDR3 is 13 amino acids long. The germline gives CDR1 SGHRS, CDR2 YFSETQ. Trimming removed 0 bases at V and 7 bases at J, with 10 bases between. The CDR3 bases are TGCGCCAGCAGCTTGGACAGCTTCGTTGAAGCTTTCTTT. This sequence encodes CASSLDSFVEAFF.

V is TRBV28 and J is TRBJ2-7; D gene ambiguous. Deletions cut 2 bases from V and 3 bases from J, with 11 bases between. CDR3 length: 14 residues. Germline V gene sequence: CDR1 MDHEN, CDR2 SYDVKM. This CDR3 reads CASSLAAAGYEQYF. As DNA, the CDR3 is TGTGCCAGCAGTTTAGCGGCAGCTGGCTACGAGCAGTACTTC.

The V and J genes are TRBV6-6 and TRBJ1-5; D is unclear. The CDR3 spans 13 residues. V gave up 2 bases and J gave up 4 bases, with 6 bases separating them. CDR1 is MNHNY and CDR2 is SVGAGI in the germline V gene (reference sequence). The CDR3 here is CASSYGPNQPQHF. The CDR3 nucleotides read TGTGCCAGCAGTTACGGTCCGAATCAGCCCCAGCATTTT.

Comment on this clone: One end of the junction is discordant with germline, which a read error may explain. The J gene is TRBJ2-1, the V gene TRBV28; D not certain. The CDR3 contains 16 residues. Germline CDR1 and CDR2: MDHEN and SYDVKM. The CDR3: CASSLFAPDVYNEQFF. The CDR3 DNA is TGTGCCAGCAGCTTATTCGCCCCTGACGTCTACAATGAGCAGTTCTTC.

This clone was counted between two and nine times. Other DNA sequences in the same sample also yield this CDR3. The CDR3 is CASGLGNTIYF. CDR3 DNA sequence: TGTGCCAGCGGTCTCGGAAACACCATATATTTT. The chain couples TRBV7-9 to TRBJ1-3; D is undetermined. There are 11 residues in the CDR3. V was cut by 8 bases and J by 4 bases, with 6 bases left in between. Germline CDR1 SEHNR, CDR2 FQNEAQ (reference sequence).

The chain recombines TRBV7-9 with TRBJ1-5, with 7 bases aligning to TRBD1. The CDR3 runs 15 residues. V dropped 5 bases and J dropped 2; count of bases not matched to a gene: 6. Germline V gene lookup returns CDR1 SEHNR and CDR2 FQNEAQ (reference sequence). CDR3 residues: CASSPDRAGNQPQHF. The CDR3 region has the DNA TGTGCCAGCAGCCCAGACAGGGCCGGCAATCAGCCCCAGCATTTT.

This clone was found once. This chain uses TRBV27 with TRBJ2-1; 9 bases fit TRBD1. The V gene end was trimmed by 4 bases and the J gene end by 2 bases; junction bases not matched to a gene: 3. Per the germline V gene, CDR1 is MNHEY and CDR2 is SMNVEV (reference sequence). This CDR3 is built from 15 residues. CDR3 region: CASSSRTGAYNEQFF. In DNA, the CDR3 is TGTGCCAGCAGTTCCCGGACAGGGGCCTACAATGAGCAGTTCTTC.

In nucleotides, the CDR3 is TGTGCCAGCAGCGCAGATTCCGACACCGGGGAGCTGTTTTTT. This sequence encodes CASSADSDTGELFF. The gene calls are TRBV9 and TRBJ2-2, with D unclear. With 3 bases removed from V and 3 bases from J, the gap between germline ends came to 9 bases. The germline CDR1 and CDR2 sequences are SGDLS and YYNGEE. This CDR3 is built from 14 residues.

The chain is built from TRBV2 and TRBJ2-7; 7 bases match TRBD1. Germline assignment: CDR1 SNHLY and CDR2 FYNNEI. With V trimmed by 8 bases and J by 2 bases, 6 bases remained unmatched. CDR3 length: 13 residues. The CDR3 DNA follows: TGTGCCAGCGCTACCGGGACAGCCTACGAGCAGTACTTC. This gives the protein CASATGTAYEQYF. The entire variable domain, with the rest obtained from reference TRBV2 and TRBJ2-7, is as follows: EPEVTQTPSHQVTQMGQEVILRCVPISNHLYFYWYRQILGQKVEFLVSFYNNEISEKSEIFDDQFSVERPDGSNFTLKIRSTKLEDSAMYFCASATGTAYEQYFGPGTRLTVT.

The CDR3 nucleotides read TGTGCCAGCAGCTTTCCCGGGACTAGCGGGAGAAGCGACGAGCAGTACTTC. Translating it yields CASSFPGTSGRSDEQYF. The chain carries TRBV7-9 and TRBJ2-7; 14 positions agree with TRBD2. After removal of 3 bases from V and 5 bases from J, the junction contained 9 bases not matched to a gene. Germline CDR1 SEHNR, CDR2 FQNEAQ (reference sequence). The CDR3 is 17 residues long.

V usage is TRBV5-8 and J usage is TRBJ2-3; 8 nucleotides agree with TRBD2. The V gene end was trimmed by 4 bases and the J gene end by 6 bases; junction bases not matched to a gene: 1. The V gene's germline CDR1 is SGHTS and CDR2 YDEGEE. CDR3 length equals 12 residues. Written as DNA, the CDR3 is TGTGCCAGCAGCCCGGGGGGGGATACGCAGTATTTT. Protein: CASSPGGDTQYF.

The V gene is TRBV7-9, the J gene TRBJ2-3; 10 bases line up with TRBD2. CDR3 length: 18 amino acids. Losses at the gene ends were 5 bases for V and 1 base for J; bases not matched to a gene: 12. Germline V CDR1 and CDR2: SEHNR, FQNEAQ (reference sequence). CDR3 nucleotide sequence: TGTGCCAGCAGCGCCCGGCTAGCGGGAGTTCAAGGCACAGATACGCAGTATTTT. It encodes CASSARLAGVQGTDTQYF.

The chain uses TRBV7-8 and TRBJ2-7, with 12 bases identical to TRBD2. Trimming at V came to 3 bases and at J to 6 bases, leaving 9 bases not matched to a gene. Germline V lookup: CDR1 SGHVS, CDR2 FQNEAQ. The CDR3 is 16 residues long. Written as DNA, the CDR3 is TGTGCCAGCAGCTTGACTAGCGGGAGAAATGGACGCGAGCAGTACTTC. It yields the protein CASSLTSGRNGREQYF.

In this sample, this clone turned up once. The chain uses TRBV28 and TRBJ1-6; 10 nucleotides line up with TRBD1. Germline CDR1 is MDHEN and CDR2 is SYDVKM. The trim removed 3 bases at V and 8 bases at J, leaving 10 bases unmatched. The CDR3 loop spans 17 amino acids. CDR3 protein: CASSFLIGTGEDSPLHF. The DNA for the CDR3 is TGTGCCAGCAGTTTTCTCATAGGGACAGGGGAGGATTCACCCCTCCACTTT. The full variable domain, rest sourced from reference TRBV28 and TRBJ1-6, is DVKVTQSSRYLVKRTGEKVFLECVQDMDHENMFWYRQDPGLGLRLIYFSYDVKMKEKGDIPEGYSVSREKKERFSLILESASTNQTSMYLCASSFLIGTGEDSPLHFGNGTRLTVT.